This entry is about one T cell receptor beta chain. It lacks a known antigen. Base qualities were left out, and no much larger clone turns up one base away. These data belong to a study of cytomegalovirus exposure and HLA in healthy donors (dated 2017 in TCRdb). For the study in its entirety: An earlier analysis of 587 of the donors reported approximately 260 Gb of sequence data and 117 million unique TCR beta sequences obtained from about 180 million T cells. An early release that covered around 590 HLA-typed donors contained about 290 gigabases of sequencing data and about 93 million unique TCR sequences. Of the approximately 400 genotyped donors, around 81% fell in the genetic ancestry cluster associated with self-reported Caucasian donors. The aim of the study was to test whether cataloging public T cell receptors could identify signatures of past pathogen exposure. The study used immunosequencing to profile the T cell repertoires of some 600 subjects and linked those repertoires to cytomegalovirus serostatus. Along with the roughly 670-subject first cohort, a separate validation cohort of around 110 different subjects was used. High-throughput TCR immunosequencing, statistical association of individual TCRs with disease status, and machine learning were combined to predict cytomegalovirus infection status. In a later analysis, previously published TCR beta repertoires from roughly 710 donors were re-analyzed and high-resolution HLA genotyping was added so that TCR occurrence patterns could be studied. In the later analysis, no new phenotypic data were used to find candidate immune exposures; instead, reliance was placed on TCR beta sequences and their occurrence across donors. To decide whether each TCR beta V gene segment behaved as functional or pseudogenic, an earlier analysis of several hundred of the donors relied on high-throughput TCR beta sequencing. Alongside the repertoire data, information on donor age, sex, ethnicity and CMV serostatus was compiled. Genome-wide SNP genotypes for about 55% of the roughly 670 donors were used in a later genetic analysis, which treated that subset as a discovery cohort. Every repertoire in the discovery cohort had been generated on one and the same sequencing platform. HLA typing covered class I and class II loci at four-digit resolution. The number of donors typed differed by locus, with about 629-630 for A, B, C, DRB1 and DQB1, more than 500 for DQA1, about 610 for DPA1, and 472 for DPB1. Five DR-DQ haplotypes were treated as single units for association and clustering because of strong linkage in the cohort. Among some 400 genotyped donors of the cohort, an average of around 240,000 unique TCR beta nucleotide sequences were sequenced per donor, around 20% of them non-productive.

The cohort comprised 670 or so healthy bone marrow donors. All cohort members were sampled while nominally healthy, although unrecorded immune exposures were likely present. The donor tested CMV seronegative, placing the donor among the 300 to 450 seronegative members of the cohort. Every donor gave a peripheral blood sample, and the peripheral blood mononuclear cells from that sample were used for TCR beta sequencing. The Qiagen DNeasy Blood Extraction Kit was used to extract genomic DNA from the blood cell samples. Paper-wide results and their limitations: In a later analysis, HLA-associated TCR beta chains were found to be more clonally expanded and to have lower generation probabilities than equally common non-associated chains. In an earlier analysis of 587 of the donors, most TCR beta V segments appeared in productive rearrangements about 87% or about 30% of the time, broadly matching IMGT annotations. In vitro tests confirmed that a few of the cytomegalovirus-associated TCR beta chains recognize cytomegalovirus antigens. Most TCR sequences were seen in very few donors, while some public TCRs were found in many individuals. Linkage disequilibrium might explain the correlated functional status among segregating V segments, but an unknown experimental factor could not be excluded. In a later analysis, most CMV-associated TCR beta chains were found to appear HLA-restricted, with HLA associations seemingly driven largely by CMV exposure. Only TCR beta chains were sequenced in this cohort, and the absence of alpha or paired-chain data limited detectable features. In a later genetic analysis, fewer N-insertions in productive TCRs were reported among donors in an Asian-associated ancestry cluster than the roughly 700-donor mean. In a later analysis, several top co-occurrence clusters were reported to appear linked to parvovirus B19, influenza, CMV and Epstein-Barr virus. The earlier analysis of nearly 600 of the donors excluded over 15 rarely observed V segments, including chromosome 9 orphons, because counts were too low. Cytomegalovirus status was reported to be diagnosed by the classifier with high specificity and sensitivity in both the original and validation cohorts. A cluster of highly shared sequence variants was judged likely to represent a technical artifact of the sequencing pipeline. A further reported finding was that TCR beta sequences accurately predicted the HLA-A and HLA-B alleles for most subjects in the first cohort. Because HLA typing was unavailable for some donors at each locus, only the typed subset was used in association tests. The authors suggested that the approach could potentially be extended to other disease states and immunological phenotypes. In a later analysis, TCR association rates were found to vary across HLA loci, with the most associated TCRs seen for DRB1 alleles and the fewest for HLA-C alleles. Because the 87-base-pair reads could not distinguish some IMGT-functional V segments, including TRBV6-2 and TRBV6-3, those segments were excluded. A later analysis associated about 17,000 TCR beta sequences with specific HLA alleles at a false discovery rate of 0.05. V-gene and J-gene trimming of TCR beta chains was associated with a missense DCLRE1C variant in a later genetic analysis, and the association was replicated in an independent cohort. Immune exposure information for the cohort was limited to CMV serostatus. The presence/absence analyses assumed that sequencing depth was roughly uniform across donors, and that assumption may not be true. Strong co-occurrence of HLA alleles, especially DR and DQ, made assigning TCR associations to individual alleles difficult. A total of 150 or so TCR beta chains were listed by the study as associated with cytomegalovirus.

The germline V end is reduced by 5 bases and the J end by 2 bases; junction bases left unmatched: 5. From a lookup of the germline V gene, CDR1 and CDR2 are SGHAT and FQNNGV. From the cysteine through the phenylalanine, the CDR3 covers 14 amino acids. Only CDR3 DNA remains: 42 bases, in frame from the first base. The method behind the library was the immunoSEQ multiplex PCR assay. For the multiplex PCR, a mixture combining 60 forward primers for TCR Vbeta segments and 13 reverse primers for TCR Jbeta segments was used. The CDR3 region of rearranged TCR beta genes was amplified from genomic DNA with a multiplex PCR assay. The amplified TCR beta libraries were sequenced on the Illumina HiSeq System as 87-base-pair reads. Processing in the source paper ran as follows. A later analysis counted approximately 74 million unique TCR beta chains across the 550 to 750 repertoires, and 9 million to 14 million of these chains were shared by at least two donors. Raw reads were error-corrected and collapsed into unique sequences with a nearest-neighbor algorithm that merged closely related sequences to remove PCR and sequencing errors. V, D and J gene segments were assigned by aligning CDR3 sequences to IMGT reference sequences. Each retained sequence needed at least a six-nucleotide match to both a V gene segment and a J gene segment. A rearrangement counted as productive if the CDR3 had no stop codons and remained in frame with V and J, and every other rearrangement counted as non-productive. CDR3 was defined by IMGT convention, running from the second conserved V-encoded cysteine to the conserved J-encoded phenylalanine. The earlier analysis of about 590 of the donors excluded sequences that lacked an unambiguous match to a single V gene segment. An earlier analysis of several hundred of the donors called V segments functional above 56.7% productive rearrangements and segregating when the between-donor standard deviation exceeded 5%. A statistical classification framework was built for diagnosing cytomegalovirus status from the catalog of TCR beta chain sequences. In a later analysis, V and J genes were assigned by comparing TCR nucleotide sequences against IMGT/GENE-DB human TR gene sequences. In a later analysis, CDR3 sequences and most-parsimonious VDJ recombination scenarios were assigned using the TCRdist pipeline. In a later analysis, each TCR beta chain was defined by its CDR3 amino acid sequence together with its V-gene family, and reads without a unique V-gene family were excluded. As a way to deal with suspected cross-contamination and a sequencing artifact, a later analysis dropped 500 to 700 nucleotide sequences that were highly shared and had low generation probability. A later analysis calculated a clonal expansion index for each public chain from normalized within-repertoire ranks of inferred template counts. A later analysis computed generation probabilities with a VDJ recombination model fitted to out-of-frame rearrangements, and checked the results against IGoR. In a later analysis, hypergeometric tests were used to score TCR-TCR, TCR-HLA and TCR-CMV co-occurrence, with a repertoire-size bias correction applied to TCR pairs. In a later analysis, false discovery rates were estimated by permuting HLA or CMV assignments 20 times. In a later analysis, co-occurring TCRs were grouped with DBSCAN, and TCRdist sequence similarity was added when clustering was performed within HLA-allele-positive subsets. Repertoires with fewer than 30,000 or more than 120,000 public chains, plus five repertoires with anomalous nucleotide sharing, were excluded from co-occurrence clustering. The table comes from immuneACCESS by way of TCRdb, which keeps in-frame sequences with V and J called. Part of the clones is missing from these tables; in studies checked, under half for an unresolved V gene and the rest for unknown reasons. V and J calls and clone size follow that table, whereas D and trimming were derived from the DNA. Within this sample are fewer than 200,000 clones, with roughly 76% of them counted one time only. The leading ten clones occupy over 1.3% of the sample.

This sequence originates from a man aged 60-69 years in good health and CMV-seronegative. The rearrangement joined TRBV11-2 to TRBJ2-7, with 8 bases matching TRBD2. What was sequenced was PBMCs. The sequence in DNA is TGTGCCAGCAGCCTAGGGACTAGGACCTACGAGCAGTACTTC. This sequence encodes CASSLGTRTYEQYF.